These 9 T cell receptor beta chains were all obtained from the same sample, sequenced in a study of blood T cell repertoires in COVID-19. Method: immunoSEQ multiplex PCR; TCRdb's copy keeps in-frame clones and lacks some. The data show fewer than 250,000 clones, 86% seen once. Sequenced input: peripheral blood. Receptor source: an elderly woman with COVID-19, enrolled during active disease.

This clone appeared a single time. Different DNA sequences within this sample yield the same CDR3. V is TRBV18 and J is TRBJ1-2; TRBD1 matches at 10 bases. CDR1 KGHSH and CDR2 LQKENI come from the germline V gene. The V gene end was trimmed by 0 bases and the J gene end by 5 bases; junction bases not matched to a gene: 0. This CDR3 spans 14 amino acids. The CDR3 protein is CASSPPGQGYGYTF. In DNA form, the CDR3 reads TGTGCCAGCTCACCACCGGGACAGGGGTATGGCTACACCTTC.

Ten or more counts support this clone. V and J are TRBV2 and TRBJ1-2; 7 bases are shared with TRBD1. From germline, CDR1 is SNHLY and CDR2 FYNNEI. The CDR3 is 15 residues long. The V and J ends lost 4 bases and 4 bases, in that order; junction bases with no gene match: 9. CDR3 in DNA: TGTGCCAGCAGTGCCGAACAGGGGTGGGGCTATGGCTACACCTTC. It codes for CASSAEQGWGYGYTF.

The chain recombines TRBV5-1 with TRBJ2-3, with D maybe TRBD2 (6 bases). V was shortened by 5 bases and J by 2 bases, with 15 bases between the two germline ends. CDR3 length equals 15 residues. The germline gives CDR1 SGHRS, CDR2 YFSETQ. Written as DNA, the CDR3 is TGCGCCAGCAGTCTTTGGGGGGTTAACACAGATACGCAGTATTTT. It encodes CASSLWGVNTDTQYF. The whole variable domain, remainder taken from reference TRBV5-1 and TRBJ2-3, is KAGVTQTPRYLIKTRGQQVTLSCSPISGHRSVSWYQQTPGQGLQFLFEYFSETQRNKGNFPGRFSGRQFSNSRSEMNVSTLELGDSALYLCASSLWGVNTDTQYFGPGTRLTVL.

The genes are TRBV19 and TRBJ2-2; the match to TRBD1 covers 8 bases. The CDR3 is 16 amino acids. Germline V gene lookup returns CDR1 LNHDA and CDR2 SQIVND (reference sequence). V was clipped by 1 base and J by 5 bases; unmatched bases: 6. The CDR3, as DNA: TGTGCCAGTAGTATAGGACAGGGGAGTGGAACCGGGGAGCTGTTTTTT. Its protein is CASSIGQGSGTGELFF.

A remark on this clone: This could be a read error, since a much larger clone is one nucleotide away. This rearrangement joins TRBV29-1 to TRBJ2-2, with 8 positions matching TRBD1. Per germline, CDR1 SQVTM and CDR2 ANQGSEA. The CDR3 consists of 13 residues. The CDR3 nucleotides read TGCAGCGTTGGCAGGGGGCACACCAGGGAGCTGTTTTTT. It translates to CSVGRGHTRELFF.

This clone was counted a few times. The chain combines TRBV3-1 (or the pseudogene TRBV3-2) with TRBJ1-6; weak D call: TRBD1 (6 bases). Germline CDR1 LGHDT, CDR2 YNNKEL (reference sequence). The V and J ends lost 1 base and 8 bases respectively, with 15 bases between them. The CDR3 loop spans 16 amino acids. DNA for the CDR3: TGTGCCAGCAGCCAAGGGCTACGGGGGGCGTATTCACCCCTCCACTTT. This encodes CASSQGLRGAYSPLHF.

The table lists this clone with a count of one. This chain connects TRBV5-4 to TRBJ2-1; 7 positions match TRBD2. CDR3 length equals 14 residues. Germline CDR1 is SGHNT and CDR2 is YYREEE (reference sequence). Trimming removed 0 bases from V and 5 bases from J; junction bases left unmatched: 2. The DNA of the CDR3 is TGTGCCAGCAGCTTGGGGGACTACAACAATGAGCAGTTCTTC. Its protein product is CASSLGDYNNEQFF.

This sequence joins TRBV28 and TRBJ1-2; D may be TRBD1 (5 bases). The CDR3 has 13 amino acids. Germline V gene sequence: CDR1 MDHEN, CDR2 SYDVKM. Trimming left V 2 bases short and J 6 bases short, with 10 bases between. The CDR3 here is CASSLRGGDGYTF. CDR3 nucleotide sequence: TGTGCCAGCAGTTTACGGGGAGGGGATGGCTACACCTTC.

The chain couples TRBV5-5 to TRBJ1-3; 7 bases map to TRBD1. V gave up 1 base and J gave up 0 bases; unmatched junction bases: 4. Germline lookup yields CDR1 SGHKS and CDR2 YYEKEE (reference sequence). The CDR3 has 16 residues. The DNA of the CDR3 is TGTGCCAGCAGCTTGAAGGGGGCATACTCTGGAAACACCATATATTTT. This gives the protein CASSLKGAYSGNTIYF. The whole variable domain, remainder taken from reference TRBV5-5 and TRBJ1-3, is DAGVTQSPTHLIKTRGQQVTLRCSPISGHKSVSWYQQVLGQGPQFIFQYYEKEERGRGNFPDRFSARQFPNYSSELNVNALLLGDSALYLCASSLKGAYSGNTIYFGEGSWLTVV.